This entry lists 32 T cell receptor beta chains sequenced from one sample in a study of blood T cell repertoires in COVID-19. Repertoires were generated with immunoSEQ multiplex PCR, while TCRdb's copy carries only in-frame clones and drops some. In the table there are roughly 160,000 clones, around 84% of which are singletons. Sequences were obtained from peripheral blood. These TCRs come from a man aged 50-59 years with active or convalescent COVID-19.

The gene calls are TRBV5-1 and TRBJ1-1; the D is unclear. The germline V gene has CDR1 SGHRS and CDR2 YFSETQ. The CDR3 is made up of 16 amino acids. Trimming cost V 1 base and J 0 bases, with 13 bases left between them. This CDR3 is CASSLIKRGMNTEAFF. In DNA form, the CDR3 reads TGCGCCAGCAGCTTGATTAAAAGAGGGATGAACACTGAAGCTTTCTTT.

J is TRBJ1-1 and V is TRBV12-3 or TRBV12-4; the match to TRBD1 covers 10 bases. The ends lost 5 bases at V and 11 bases at J; junction bases unmatched: 8. The CDR3 runs 13 residues. The CDR3 is CASSQGDRGDAFF. Written as DNA, the CDR3 is TGTGCCAGCAGTCAAGGGGACAGGGGCGATGCTTTCTTT.

The gene calls are TRBV7-6 and TRBJ1-1, with 7 bases that match TRBD1. Germline-derived CDR1 and CDR2 are SGHVS and FNYEAQ. The ends lost 5 bases at V and 7 bases at J; junction bases unmatched: 10. This CDR3 has 14 residues. CDR3 DNA: TGTGCCAGCAGCCTGTACAGGGGAGAGGGTGAAGCTTTCTTT. Residues: CASSLYRGEGEAFF. Complete variable domain (other parts from reference TRBV7-6 and TRBJ1-1): GAGVSQSPRYKVTKRGQDVALRCDPISGHVSLYWYRQALGQGPEFLTYFNYEAQQDKSGLPNDRFSAERPEGSISTLTIQRTEQRDSAMYRCASSLYRGEGEAFFGQGTRLTVV.

This clone was recorded once. The chain joins TRBV5-4 to TRBJ2-7, with D perhaps TRBD2 (5 bases). The germline gives CDR1 SGHNT, CDR2 YYREEE (reference sequence). The CDR3 has 15 residues. V gave up 2 bases and J gave up 5 bases, with 17 bases separating them. CDR3 sequence reads: CASSFRLGSTNEQYF. In DNA, the CDR3 is TGTGCCAGCAGCTTTCGGCTTGGGAGCACCAACGAGCAGTACTTC.

This clone was seen only once. The V call is TRBV4-2, the J call TRBJ2-1; TRBD1 agrees at 8 bases. V lost 3 bases to trimming and J lost 3 bases; unmatched junction nucleotides: 7. The germline V gene encodes CDR1 LGHNA and CDR2 YNFKEQ. The CDR3 spans 16 residues. CDR3 sequence (DNA): TGTGCCAGCAGCCACCCACTACAGGGGGTCTACAATGAGCAGTTCTTC. Its translation: CASSHPLQGVYNEQFF.

A few counts support this clone. The chain employs TRBV5-6 and TRBJ1-2, with TRBD1 identical over 7 bases. The CDR3 runs 14 residues. Per the germline V gene, CDR1 is SGHDT and CDR2 is YYEEEE. Germline trimming cut 6 bases from V and 5 bases from J; bases unmatched to any gene: 10. The CDR3 coding sequence is TGTGCCAGCAACCGACAGGGTTTTGCGTATGGCTACACCTTC. Its protein product is CASNRQGFAYGYTF. The whole variable domain, remainder taken from reference TRBV5-6 and TRBJ1-2, is DAGVTQSPTHLIKTRGQQVTLRCSPKSGHDTVSWYQQALGQGPQFIFQYYEEEERQRGNFPDRFSGHQFPNYSSELNVNALLLGDSALYLCASNRQGFAYGYTFGSGTRLTVV.

The chain couples TRBV5-1 to TRBJ1-2, with D tentatively TRBD1 (6 bases). Trimming pared 0 bases from V and 4 bases from J, leaving 10 bases between. The CDR3 spans 14 residues. The germline gives CDR1 SGHRS, CDR2 YFSETQ. The CDR3 loop reads CASSLGQGPYGYTF. In DNA, the CDR3 is TGCGCCAGCAGCTTGGGCCAGGGGCCCTATGGCTACACCTTC.

In its sample, this clone was seen once. This chain's CDR3 is CASSYSRTGVPDTQYF. The CDR3 nucleotides are TGTGCCAGCAGTTACTCTAGGACAGGGGTCCCAGATACGCAGTATTTT. This chain links TRBV6-5 with TRBJ2-3; TRBD1 matches at 9 bases. Unmatched junction bases numbered 5, after V lost 0 bases and J lost 4 bases. Germline CDR1 MNHEY, CDR2 SVGAGI. This CDR3 comprises 16 residues.

This clone has a single count. The V call is TRBV7-6, the J call TRBJ1-5, with TRBD1 as a possible D gene (5 bases). V was shortened by 0 bases and J by 3 bases, with 6 bases between the two germline ends. Germline V gene sequence: CDR1 SGHVS, CDR2 FNYEAQ. This CDR3 region has 14 residues. CDR3 bases: TGTGCCAGCAGCTTAGCCAGGGACAATCAGCCCCAGCATTTT. Encoded protein: CASSLARDNQPQHF.

This clone was observed a few times. The V call is TRBV7-2, the J call TRBJ2-7; 9 nucleotides align to TRBD1. The CDR3 is 14 amino acids. Germline CDR1 and CDR2: SGHTA and FQGNSA. V gave up 4 bases and J gave up 3 bases; unmatched junction bases: 4. Here the CDR3 DNA reads TGTGCCAGCAGCTACCAGACAGGGGGCTACGAGCAGTACTTC. This encodes CASSYQTGGYEQYF.

V usage is TRBV7-9 and J usage is TRBJ1-6; D is unresolved. This CDR3 has 13 amino acids. Trimming cost V 1 base and J 8 bases, with 6 bases left between them. CDR1 and CDR2 from the germline V gene are SEHNR and FQNEAQ (reference sequence). For the CDR3, the DNA is TGTGCCAGCAGCTTAGTTCAGGATTCACCCCTCCACTTT. It is translated as CASSLVQDSPLHF.

This clone has just a few counts. For the CDR3, the DNA is TGTGCCAGCAGGGTGACAGGGGAAGGGTATGGCTACACCTTC. Amino acids: CASRVTGEGYGYTF. V gene TRBV6-5 combines with J gene TRBJ1-2; 8 positions match TRBD1. Trimming took 6 bases from V and 5 from J; bases not matched to a gene: 8. In germline, CDR1 is MNHEY, CDR2 SVGAGI. CDR3 size: 14 residues.

V is TRBV19 and J is TRBJ2-3, with D possibly being TRBD1 (5 bases). The CDR3 totals 13 residues. Germline-derived CDR1 and CDR2 are LNHDA and SQIVND (reference sequence). The germline V and J ends were trimmed by 10 bases and 3 bases, with 14 bases remaining between them. The CDR3 region is CATSPGMTDTQYF. DNA of the CDR3: TGTGCCACCAGTCCAGGGATGACAGATACGCAGTATTTT.

The rearrangement links TRBV9 to TRBJ2-2, with 7 bases lining up with TRBD1. The junction had 6 bases not matched to a gene; V was cut back by 0 bases and J by 7 bases. The CDR3 spans 15 residues. Germline CDR1 and CDR2: SGDLS and YYNGEE. The CDR3, as DNA: TGTGCCAGCAGCGTAGGGCAGGGGGATAACGGGGAGCTGTTTTTT. Protein: CASSVGQGDNGELFF.

The chain links TRBV10-3 to TRBJ1-1; 11 nucleotides agree with TRBD1. The CDR3 loop spans 16 amino acids. The junction had 8 bases not matched to a gene; V was cut back by 3 bases and J by 5 bases. The germline gives CDR1 ENHRY, CDR2 SYGVKD. In nucleotides, the CDR3 is TGTGCCATCAGTGATAGGGACAGGGGGAAAGTAACTGAAGCTTTCTTT. Amino acid sequence: CAISDRDRGKVTEAFF.

This chain uses TRBV7-2 with TRBJ2-1; D is possibly TRBD2 (7 bases). Trimming took 6 bases from V and 9 from J, leaving 18 bases between them. Per germline, CDR1 SGHTA and CDR2 FQGNSA. This CDR3 comprises 14 residues. This CDR3 reads CASSYGGAQGEQFF. In nucleotides, the CDR3 is TGTGCCAGCAGTTATGGGGGGGCGCAGGGTGAGCAGTTCTTC.

The chain has TRBV27 and TRBJ2-1, with D possibly matching TRBD2 (5 bases). The CDR3 loop spans 14 amino acids. The V end lost 3 bases, the J end lost 7 bases, and 13 bases lay between the germline ends. CDR1 and CDR2 from the germline V gene are MNHEY and SMNVEV (reference sequence). The CDR3 spells CASSFSRQRNEQFF. For the CDR3, the DNA is TGTGCCAGCAGTTTCTCTAGGCAGCGGAATGAGCAGTTCTTC.

The CDR3 DNA follows: TGTGCCACCAGCAGAGATCGTGGGGGAGGGCCAACACGGGCAGATACGCAGTATTTT. Encoded protein: CATSRDRGGGPTRADTQYF. This chain links TRBV15 with TRBJ2-3; 7 positions match TRBD2. CDR3 length: 19 amino acids. Per germline, CDR1 LNHNV and CDR2 YYDKDF (reference sequence). The ends lost 0 bases at V and 4 bases at J; junction bases unmatched: 16.

The V call is TRBV6-5, the J call TRBJ2-7, with unresolved D. The V and J ends lost 8 bases and 6 bases respectively, with 14 bases between them. The CDR3 spans 12 residues. Germline lookup yields CDR1 MNHEY and CDR2 SVGAGI. The CDR3 is CASGFFSSEQYF. The CDR3, as DNA: TGTGCCAGCGGTTTCTTCTCTTCCGAGCAGTACTTC.

The V and J genes are TRBV18 and TRBJ1-1, with a weak D call TRBD1 (5 bases). This CDR3 spans 14 amino acids. Germline V gives CDR1 KGHSH, CDR2 LQKENI. The V gene lost 4 bases and the J gene lost 3 bases, with 12 bases spanning the gap. This chain's CDR3 is CASSLQEGDTEAFF. For the CDR3, the DNA is TGTGCCAGCTCACTCCAGGAAGGGGACACTGAAGCTTTCTTT. Full variable domain (missing parts from reference TRBV18 and TRBJ1-1): NAGVMQNPRHLVRRRGQEARLRCSPMKGHSHVYWYRQLPEEGLKFMVYLQKENIIDESGMPKERFSAEFPKEGPSILRIQQVVRGDSAAYFCASSLQEGDTEAFFGQGTRLTVV.

The V gene is TRBV5-5, the J gene TRBJ2-3; 7 bases map to TRBD1. J lost 5 bases, V lost 8 bases, and 11 bases had no gene match. Germline-derived CDR1 and CDR2 are SGHKS and YYEKEE (reference sequence). The CDR3 is 14 amino acids. In DNA, the CDR3 is TGTGCCAGTTACCGGGACAGTGGGCAAGATACGCAGTATTTT. Its protein is CASYRDSGQDTQYF.

This chain uses TRBV11-3 with TRBJ1-1; 9 nucleotides align to TRBD1. The germline V gene has CDR1 SGHNT and CDR2 YENEEA. V trimming: 5 bases; J trimming: 1 base; junction bases outside the gene matches: 2. The CDR3 runs to 14 residues. Written as DNA, the CDR3 is TGTGCCAGCAGCCGACAGGGGGGGAACACTGAAGCTTTCTTT. Residues: CASSRQGGNTEAFF.

The chain is built from TRBV6-5 and TRBJ2-3, with D maybe TRBD1 (6 bases). This CDR3 is built from 14 residues. Germline values: CDR1 MNHEY, CDR2 SVGAGI. Trimming removed 5 bases from V and 0 bases from J, with 9 bases in between. The CDR3, as DNA: TGTGCCAGCAGTAGGCAGGGGAGCACAGATACGCAGTATTTT. Translation gives CASSRQGSTDTQYF.

The chain has TRBV6-5 and TRBJ1-2; 9 bases agree with TRBD1. This CDR3 is built from 14 residues. The germline V gene has CDR1 MNHEY and CDR2 SVGAGI. The V and J ends lost 3 bases and 2 bases, in that order; junction bases with no gene match: 1. CDR3 sequence (DNA): TGTGCCAGCAGTTATGGACAGGGGAACTATGGCTACACCTTC. Encoded protein: CASSYGQGNYGYTF.

The chain employs TRBV10-3 and TRBJ2-1; TRBD2 aligns across 15 bases. Germline V lookup: CDR1 ENHRY, CDR2 SYGVKD. The CDR3 spans 18 residues. V was clipped by 11 bases and J by 5 bases; unmatched bases: 16. Here the CDR3 reads CALNPGLAGGRFNNEQFF. Here the CDR3 DNA reads TGTGCCCTCAACCCGGGACTAGCGGGGGGTCGCTTTAACAATGAGCAGTTCTTC.

The rearrangement joins TRBV7-2 to TRBJ1-1, with a possible D match to TRBD1 (5 bases). This CDR3 is built from 13 residues. Trimming stripped 4 bases from V and 1 base from J, with 7 bases between. Germline CDR1 SGHTA, CDR2 FQGNSA. The CDR3 DNA follows: TGTGCCAGCAGCTACGGACAGAACACTGAAGCTTTCTTT. Its protein product is CASSYGQNTEAFF.

The V gene is TRBV6-2 or TRBV6-3, the J gene TRBJ2-7, with 9 positions matching TRBD1. Germline loops: CDR1 MNHEY, CDR2 SVGEGT. Unmatched junction bases numbered 10, after V lost 3 bases and J lost 4 bases. The CDR3 is made up of 16 amino acids. The CDR3 region has the DNA TGTGCCAGCAGTTATCCCCTCGGGACAGGGATTTACGAGCAGTACTTC. Amino acid sequence: CASSYPLGTGIYEQYF.

The chain is built from TRBV24-1 and TRBJ2-5; D possibly corresponds to TRBD1 (6 bases). CDR1 and CDR2 (germline): KGHDR, SFDVKD. This CDR3 spans 15 amino acids. V dropped 4 bases and J dropped 4 bases, with 15 bases sitting between them. The CDR3 DNA reads as TGTGCCACCAGTGAATCCGGGACATTTATAGAGACCCAGTACTTC. Amino acids: CATSESGTFIETQYF.

The chain is built from TRBV7-9 and TRBJ1-5; 7 bases map to TRBD1. V lost 3 bases and J lost 6; bases outside the gene matches: 2. The CDR3 consists of 13 residues. CDR1 and CDR2 from the germline V gene are SEHNR and FQNEAQ (reference sequence). The CDR3 region has the DNA TGTGCCAGCAGCTTCACAGGGGCTCAGCCCCAGCATTTT. Translating it yields CASSFTGAQPQHF.

The chain employs TRBV27 and TRBJ2-7; 9 bases agree with TRBD1. The germline V gene has CDR1 MNHEY and CDR2 SMNVEV (reference sequence). Trimming cost V 9 bases and J 5 bases; bases outside gene matches: 11. The CDR3 is 14 amino acids. CDR3 loop: CASRRQGGMHEQYF. The CDR3 DNA reads TGTGCCAGTAGAAGACAGGGGGGAATGCACGAGCAGTACTTC.

This clone was seen only once. The rearrangement joins TRBV25-1 to TRBJ2-2, with TRBD2 matching over 9 bases. Germline CDR1 MGHDK, CDR2 SYGVNS. The CDR3 is 18 residues long. After removal of 0 bases from V and 5 bases from J, the junction contained 10 bases not matched to a gene. CDR3 protein: CASSEYFGGRAGTGELFF. CDR3 bases: TGTGCCAGCAGTGAATATTTCGGCGGGAGGGCCGGTACCGGGGAGCTGTTTTTT.

The rearrangement links TRBV5-6 to TRBJ1-6; D not resolved. The CDR3 extends over 14 amino acids. CDR1 is SGHDT and CDR2 is YYEEEE in the germline V gene. Trimming removed 0 bases at V and 10 bases at J, with 11 bases between. The CDR3 is CASSLDVGWSPLHF. The CDR3 coding sequence is TGTGCCAGCAGCTTGGATGTGGGCTGGTCACCCCTCCACTTT.